The 10 T cell receptor beta chains given below trace back to one sample, sequenced in a study of metastatic and nonmetastatic thyroid tumors (dated by TCRdb to the early 2020s). The method behind the library was PCR. These reads were obtained on an Illumina HiSeq 4000. TCRdb trimmed the raw reads at Q25, called clones with MiXCR and kept productive beta chains. This sample has 39,000 or so clones in its table, and around a fifth of those were observed once. The top ten constitute around 19% of the sample. None of the patients had been given any treatment before thyroid surgery. The sequenced material came from blood. The receptor source for this set is a female donor with papillary thyroid cancer or a benign thyroid nodule (not recorded which). Some clones in this sample may be carry-over from other donors' samples.

V gene TRBV7-2 combines with J gene TRBJ2-7; D uncertain. V was clipped by 5 bases and J by 8 bases, with 10 bases between them. The length of the CDR3 is 11 residues. Germline CDR1 is SGHTA and CDR2 is FQGNSA. The CDR3 reads CASSDFGKQYF. DNA of the CDR3: TGTGCCAGCAGCGATTTTGGTAAGCAGTACTTC.

J is TRBJ2-6 and V is TRBV5-1; unclear D gene. Deletions cut 4 bases from V and 0 bases from J, with 11 bases between. The CDR3 totals 16 residues. Germline V gene sequence: CDR1 SGHRS, CDR2 YFSETQ. The CDR3 sequence is CASSPAVSSGANVLTF. CDR3 DNA sequence: TGCGCCAGCAGCCCGGCGGTAAGCTCTGGGGCCAACGTCCTGACTTTC.

Ten or more counts support this clone. This may stem from a read error, because a much larger clone lies one nucleotide away. The chain carries TRBV28 and TRBJ2-3; the D gene could be TRBD1 or TRBD2 (7 bases each). V was shortened by 10 bases and J by 5 bases, with 16 bases between the two germline ends. The CDR3 sequence is 13 residues long. CDR1 and CDR2 (germline): MDHEN, SYDVKM. CDR3 sequence (DNA): TGTGCCACAGGGGGGGGGAGGGTAGATACGCAGTATTTT. Its translation is CATGGGRVDTQYF.

The J gene is TRBJ1-2, the V gene TRBV2; TRBD1 matches at 8 bases. Germline V gene sequence: CDR1 SNHLY, CDR2 FYNNEI. Losses at the gene ends were 0 bases for V and 4 bases for J; bases not matched to a gene: 7. The CDR3 has 16 amino acids. CDR3 in DNA: TGTGCCAGCAGTGAAGCCCCAGGACAGGGTAGCTATGGCTACACCTTC. This encodes CASSEAPGQGSYGYTF.

There are many counts of this clone. This sequence joins TRBV20-1 and TRBJ2-1, with 10 bases matching TRBD1. In germline, CDR1 is DFQATT, CDR2 SNEGSKA (reference sequence). The junction had 15 bases not matched to a gene; V was cut back by 4 bases and J by 9 bases. The CDR3 has 16 amino acids. CDR3 DNA sequence: TGCAGTGCTACGTCGTACCGGGACAGGGGCAAGAGTGAGCAGTTCTTC. Translating it yields CSATSYRDRGKSEQFF.

This clone was detected a few times. This may arise from a read error, as a much more abundant clone is one base away. This rearrangement joins TRBV6-1 to TRBJ2-7, with D tentatively TRBD2 (5 bases). CDR1 is MNHNS, CDR2 SASEGT, per germline. With 7 bases removed from V and 7 bases from J, the gap between germline ends came to 17 bases. The CDR3 is made up of 13 amino acids. The CDR3 DNA reads TGTGCCAGCATCCCCGTGTGGCGCGGGGAGCAGTACTTC. Residues: CASIPVWRGEQYF.

This clone was detected only a few times. This chain joins TRBV27 and TRBJ1-5, with D perhaps matching TRBD1 (5 bases). The germline CDR1 and CDR2 sequences are MNHEY and SMNVEV (reference sequence). The CDR3 runs to 14 residues. Trimming stripped 7 bases from V and 7 bases from J, with 17 bases between. CDR3 sequence (DNA): TGTGCCAGCACTGGGGGACCGAAAGGCCAGCCCCAGCATTTT. The encoded protein is CASTGGPKGQPQHF.

This clone was observed at least ten times. J is TRBJ2-2 and V is TRBV6-2 or TRBV6-3; 8 nucleotides agree with TRBD2. The V and J ends lost 0 bases and 3 bases, in that order; junction bases with no gene match: 15. Germline V gives CDR1 MNHEY, CDR2 SVGEGT. The CDR3 has 20 amino acids. CDR3 coding DNA: TGTGCCAGCAGTTACTCTAGGCTAGCGGGCCCAGAGGGCTACACCGGGGAGCTGTTTTTT. Translation gives CASSYSRLAGPEGYTGELFF.

This clone was seen repeatedly, ten times or more. The chain is built from TRBV6-2 or TRBV6-3 and TRBJ2-1; 10 nucleotides line up with TRBD2. Losses at the gene ends were 2 bases for V and 10 bases for J; bases not matched to a gene: 2. There are 13 residues in the CDR3. Looked up from germline, CDR1 is MNHEY and CDR2 is SVGEGT. CDR3 protein: CASSYQLAGEQFF. The CDR3 coding sequence is TGTGCCAGCAGTTACCAACTAGCGGGAGAGCAGTTCTTC.

This clone was recorded at least ten times. The CDR3 reads CASSTGVGGEKLFF. The CDR3 nucleotides are TGTGCCAGCAGTACAGGGGTGGGGGGGGAAAAACTGTTTTTT. V gene TRBV6-1 combines with J gene TRBJ1-4; 7 positions match TRBD1. CDR1 is MNHNS and CDR2 is SASEGT in the germline V gene. The length of the CDR3 is 14 residues. After removal of 5 bases from V and 8 bases from J, the junction contained 8 bases not matched to a gene.